The 14 T cell receptor beta chains listed next were all sequenced from one sample in a study of blood T cell repertoires in COVID-19. Measured with immunoSEQ multiplex PCR; TCRdb has only the in-frame clones, and not every one. The sample lists about 390,000 clones; about 83% were seen once. Sequenced material: PBMCs or T cells enriched from blood (not recorded which). Receptors were obtained from a woman aged 45-59 years who had recovered from COVID-19.

V is TRBV30 and J is TRBJ2-3; TRBD1 is a possible D gene (5 bases). The CDR3 is made up of 14 amino acids. Per the germline V gene, CDR1 is GTSNPN and CDR2 is SVGIG (reference sequence). V was clipped by 0 bases and J by 1 base, with 8 bases between them. DNA for the CDR3: TGTGCCTGGAGTGTAATAGGGGGCACAGATACGCAGTATTTT. This gives the protein CAWSVIGGTDTQYF.

The CDR3 loop is CASSIQGAANEKLFF. The CDR3 DNA reads TGTGCCAGTAGTATCCAGGGGGCAGCTAATGAAAAACTGTTTTTT. The gene calls are TRBV19 and TRBJ1-4, with 8 bases matching TRBD1. This CDR3 spans 15 amino acids. From germline, CDR1 is LNHDA and CDR2 SQIVND (reference sequence). J was trimmed by 3 bases and V by 3 bases; bases with no gene match: 3.

The V gene is TRBV30, the J gene TRBJ1-6; D gene ambiguous. CDR1 GTSNPN and CDR2 SVGIG come from the germline V gene (reference sequence). V was shortened by 3 bases and J by 9 bases, with 12 bases between the two germline ends. The CDR3 is made up of 13 amino acids. The CDR3 DNA reads TGTGCCTGGAGCCCTTCCTCGGGTTCACCCCTCCACTTT. Its translation: CAWSPSSGSPLHF.

The rearrangement joins TRBV6-5 to TRBJ2-5; 13 positions match TRBD2. CDR3 length: 15 residues. The junction had 6 bases not matched to a gene; V was cut back by 6 bases and J by 5 bases. Germline values: CDR1 MNHEY, CDR2 SVGAGI. CDR3 sequence reads: CASRTSGGFWETQYF. CDR3 nucleotides: TGTGCCAGCAGGACTAGCGGGGGGTTTTGGGAGACCCAGTACTTC.

The sample holds one count of this clone. The chain joins TRBV7-2 to TRBJ2-2, with 16 bases aligning to TRBD2. This CDR3 is built from 16 residues. The trim removed 1 base at V and 14 bases at J, leaving 7 bases unmatched. Germline V gives CDR1 SGHTA, CDR2 FQGNSA. CDR3 residues: CASSLDAGLAGGSLFF. Here the CDR3 DNA reads TGTGCCAGCAGCTTAGATGCGGGACTAGCGGGGGGGAGTCTGTTTTTT.

The chain uses TRBV6-5 and TRBJ2-5, with TRBD2 identical over 12 bases. This CDR3 contains 15 residues. The V gene's germline CDR1 is MNHEY and CDR2 SVGAGI. Unmatched junction bases numbered 2, after V lost 4 bases and J lost 2 bases. This CDR3 is CASSWTSGVQETQYF. The CDR3 DNA sequence: TGTGCCAGCAGTTGGACTAGCGGGGTACAAGAGACCCAGTACTTC.

The chain carries TRBV21-1 and TRBJ1-1; the D call of TRBD1 is as the table states it, not checked on the DNA. TRBV21-1 is labeled a pseudogene. CDR3 length equals 14 residues. As DNA, the CDR3 is TGTGCCATTCTACAGGGATACATGAACACTGAAGCTTTCTTT. Its protein is CAILQGYMNTEAFF.

The chain combines TRBV30 with TRBJ2-4; a weak D match, TRBD1 (5 bases). V was shortened by 0 bases and J by 4 bases, with 13 bases between the two germline ends. Germline V gives CDR1 GTSNPN, CDR2 SVGIG (reference sequence). The CDR3 consists of 15 residues. The CDR3 region is CAWSVQSAGKNIQYF. The CDR3 region has the DNA TGTGCCTGGAGTGTACAATCGGCAGGGAAAAACATTCAGTACTTC.

The V gene is TRBV3-1 (or the pseudogene TRBV3-2), the J gene TRBJ1-5; 7 bases line up with TRBD1. The ends lost 4 bases at V and 3 bases at J; junction bases unmatched: 12. This CDR3 has 17 residues. CDR1 and CDR2 (germline): LGHDT, YNNKEL (reference sequence). CDR3 in DNA: TGTGCCAGCAGCCCTCGCCCCAGGGGGATGAACAATCAGCCCCAGCATTTT. Its translation: CASSPRPRGMNNQPQHF.

The chain recombines TRBV28 with TRBJ1-2; D is uncertain. Germline-derived CDR1 and CDR2 are MDHEN and SYDVKM. CDR3 length: 11 amino acids. Trimming left V 6 bases short and J 8 bases short, with 10 bases between. Here the CDR3 reads CASSVGGGYTF. The CDR3 DNA reads as TGTGCCAGCAGCGTAGGCGGGGGCTACACCTTC.

The chain is built from TRBV28 and TRBJ1-2; D perhaps matches TRBD1 (5 bases). V was shortened by 7 bases and J by 4 bases, with 19 bases between the two germline ends. CDR1 and CDR2 from the germline V gene are MDHEN and SYDVKM. This CDR3 contains 15 residues. This CDR3 is CASTGNEPDSYGYTF. The DNA of the CDR3 is TGTGCCAGCACAGGGAACGAACCAGATTCCTATGGCTACACCTTC.

The V and J genes are TRBV11-2 and TRBJ2-7; no reliable D call. Germline V gene lookup returns CDR1 SGHAT and CDR2 FQNNGV. V dropped 5 bases and J dropped 6 bases, with 11 bases sitting between them. The CDR3 is 12 residues long. CDR3 in amino acids: CASSPDRFEQYF. CDR3 nucleotide sequence: TGTGCCAGCAGCCCCGATAGATTCGAGCAGTACTTC.

This clone has a single count. The gene calls are TRBV3-1 (or the pseudogene TRBV3-2) and TRBJ2-5; D is unresolved. The germline V gene encodes CDR1 LGHDT and CDR2 YNNKEL (reference sequence). This CDR3 region has 13 residues. The germline V and J ends were trimmed by 3 bases and 3 bases, with 8 bases remaining between them. The CDR3 bases are TGTGCCAGCAGCCACCTAATGGAAGAGACCCAGTACTTC. This translates into CASSHLMEETQYF.

CDR3 amino acids: CATSPAGRGIAGELFF. The DNA of the CDR3 is TGTGCCACCAGTCCGGCAGGCAGGGGAATTGCCGGGGAGCTGTTTTTT. The chain recombines TRBV24-1 with TRBJ2-2; D might be TRBD1 (6 bases). Germline assignment: CDR1 KGHDR and CDR2 SFDVKD. The CDR3 has 16 amino acids. V shed 6 bases and J shed 6 bases, with 19 bases lying between them.